One sample yielded the 14 T cell receptor beta chains listed below, sequenced in a study of T cell repertoires in cytomegalovirus infection. The antigens these receptors bind are not known. MiXCR, run by TCRdb on the reads, gives a single entry per CDR3 protein. The sample lists approximately 260,000 distinct CDR3 sequences, roughly a fifth seen once, with approximately 19% in the top ten. Sequences were derived from cultured PBMCs, sampled from culture after CMV antigen stimulation. These receptor sequences come from a human donor in good health (CMV status not recorded). Some clones in this sample may be carry-over from other donors' samples.

A note on this clonotype: One end of the junction is discordant with germline, which a read error may explain. The chain employs TRBV20-1 and TRBJ2-1, with 16 bases matching TRBD2. Germline V gives CDR1 DFQATT, CDR2 SNEGSKA (reference sequence). The CDR3 covers 19 residues. The CDR3 sequence is CSALQSGTSGREGYNVQFF. CDR3 nucleotides: TGCAGTGCTCTACAATCCGGGACTAGCGGGAGGGAAGGCTACAATGTGCAGTTCTTC.

This clonotype was observed a handful of times. The chain employs TRBV20-1 and TRBJ2-1; 9 bases match TRBD2. Germline loops: CDR1 DFQATT, CDR2 SNEGSKA (reference sequence). The CDR3 totals 16 residues. V was clipped by 0 bases and J by 7 bases; unmatched bases: 10. The DNA of the CDR3 is TGCAGTGCTAGAGATCTGGCGGGAGGGCTTACAAATGAGCAGTTCTTC. It encodes CSARDLAGGLTNEQFF.

The V and J genes are TRBV7-2 and TRBJ2-1; TRBD2 aligns across 8 bases. The CDR3 is 17 amino acids. Trimming took 5 bases from V and 4 from J; bases not matched to a gene: 13. CDR1 SGHTA and CDR2 FQGNSA come from the germline V gene. The chain's CDR3 is CASSPGGVAGRYNEQFF. CDR3 nucleotides: TGTGCCAGCAGCCCTGGGGGGGTAGCGGGGCGGTACAATGAGCAGTTCTTC.

This clonotype was counted a few times. V usage is TRBV6-5 and J usage is TRBJ1-6; D gene ambiguous. V gave up 4 bases and J gave up 8 bases, with 12 bases separating them. The CDR3 spans 14 residues. Per germline, CDR1 MNHEY and CDR2 SVGAGI. The CDR3 sequence: CASSFGKADSPLHF. DNA of the CDR3: TGTGCCAGCAGTTTCGGGAAGGCGGATTCACCCCTCCACTTT.

This clonotype was found a few times. The chain is built from TRBV18 and TRBJ2-1, with D hard to call. CDR1 is KGHSH and CDR2 is LQKENI in the germline V gene. The CDR3 length is 14 residues. V lost 1 base and J lost 9, with 13 bases in between. This CDR3 reads CASSPRSSTIEQFF. For the CDR3, the DNA is TGTGCCAGCTCACCACGTTCCAGTACAATTGAGCAGTTCTTC. Complete variable domain (other parts from reference TRBV18 and TRBJ2-1): NAGVMQNPRHLVRRRGQEARLRCSPMKGHSHVYWYRQLPEEGLKFMVYLQKENIIDESGMPKERFSAEFPKEGPSILRIQQVVRGDSAAYFCASSPRSSTIEQFFGPGTRLTVL.

The V gene is TRBV12-3 or TRBV12-4, the J gene TRBJ2-5; maybe TRBD2 (6 bases). V was clipped by 3 bases and J by 1 base, with 15 bases between them. The length of the CDR3 is 16 residues. CDR3 coding DNA: TGTGCCAGCAGTTTGTATAGCGGAACTGGCCAAGAGACCCAGTACTTC. Translated, it gives CASSLYSGTGQETQYF.

The rearrangement links TRBV15 to TRBJ1-1; D gene unclear. Germline-derived CDR1 and CDR2 are LNHNV and YYDKDF (reference sequence). V lost 5 bases to trimming and J lost 0 bases, with 7 bases between them. The CDR3 is 13 residues long. CDR3 DNA: TGTGCCACCAGCCTTAAGCTGAACACTGAAGCTTTCTTT. Encoded protein: CATSLKLNTEAFF.

This clonotype was observed many times. The chain combines TRBV7-2 with TRBJ2-7; TRBD1 matches at 8 bases. This CDR3 is 14 amino acids long. The germline V gene encodes CDR1 SGHTA and CDR2 FQGNSA. J gave up 5 bases and V 2 bases, and 5 bases lay outside the gene matches. CDR3 loop: CASSLMQGANEQYF. CDR3 nucleotide sequence: TGTGCCAGCAGCTTAATGCAGGGGGCCAACGAGCAGTACTTC.

The gene calls are TRBV7-2 and TRBJ2-7; D unclear. V lost 1 base, J lost 2 bases, and 12 bases lay in between. The CDR3 contains 15 residues. Germline-derived CDR1 and CDR2 are SGHTA and FQGNSA. The CDR3 reads CASSLEDVGTYEQYV. Written as DNA, the CDR3 is TGTGCCAGCAGCTTAGAAGATGTAGGAACCTACGAGCAGTACGTC.

This clonotype was seen only a few times. This chain connects TRBV28 to TRBJ1-6; D may be TRBD1 (6 bases). Germline CDR1 reads MDHEN; CDR2 reads SYDVKM. Trimming stripped 5 bases from V and 7 bases from J, with 15 bases between. The CDR3 covers 15 residues. Here the CDR3 reads CASSVRRGWNSPLHF. CDR3 sequence (DNA): TGTGCCAGCAGTGTCCGTAGGGGGTGGAATTCACCCCTCCACTTT.

This clonotype was recorded many times. The CDR3 loop reads CASSSRGSSRRDTQYF. CDR3 nucleotides: TGTGCCAGCAGCTCTCGGGGGAGCAGTAGAAGGGATACGCAGTATTTT. V is TRBV7-2 and J is TRBJ2-3, with TRBD2 as a possible D gene (6 bases). There are 16 residues in the CDR3. V lost 4 bases and J 6 bases, leaving 20 bases between the germline ends. CDR1 is SGHTA, CDR2 FQGNSA, per germline.

The chain employs TRBV12-3 or TRBV12-4 and TRBJ2-1; maybe TRBD1 (5 bases). The CDR3 has 13 residues. Trimming cost V 6 bases and J 7 bases, with 13 bases left between them. CDR3 nucleotides: TGTGCCAGCAGCCATACTCAGGGTAATGAGCAGTTCTTC. This codes for CASSHTQGNEQFF.

The sample holds many counts of this clonotype. The chain recombines TRBV6-5 with TRBJ2-2, with TRBD2 identical over 11 bases. CDR1 and CDR2 (germline): MNHEY, SVGAGI. The CDR3 is 14 amino acids. Trimming at V came to 4 bases and at J to 7 bases, leaving 2 bases not matched to a gene. This CDR3 reads CASSSLAGVGELFF. CDR3 DNA sequence: TGTGCCAGCAGTTCACTAGCGGGAGTCGGGGAGCTGTTTTTT.

V is TRBV27 and J is TRBJ1-2, with TRBD1 as a possible D gene (5 bases). V lost 3 bases and J lost 3, with 11 bases in between. The CDR3 extends over 14 amino acids. The germline V gene encodes CDR1 MNHEY and CDR2 SMNVEV (reference sequence). For the CDR3, the DNA is TGTGCCAGCAGTTTGGGGGTTCACGACTATGGCTACACCTTC. Amino acids: CASSLGVHDYGYTF.